The rows below give T cell receptor beta chains drawn from one sample of a study of blood T cell repertoires in COVID-19. Generated by immunoSEQ multiplex PCR, the TCRdb table keeps only in-frame clones and is missing some. Here the sample spans roughly 170,000 clones, over 65% being singletons. The sequencing sample was made of peripheral blood. The receptors were sampled from a woman older than 75 with acute or convalescent COVID-19. Each CDR3 is given with its conserved first and last residue. The D gene is left open where the match is weak. Clone size is stated in some rows and not others, as once, few, many or a class when expanded.

NA	NA	TRBJ1-2	TRBV6-5	CASSYTGKEVGYTF	TGTGCCAGCAGTTACACAGGGAAGGAGGTTGGCTACACCTTC
TRBD1	NA	TRBJ2-5	TRBV29-1	CSVEGTGGLTETQYF	TGCAGCGTTGAAGGGACAGGGGGCTTGACAGAGACCCAGTACTTC
TRBD1	NA	TRBJ1-4	TRBV3-1/TRBV3-2	CASSAPGGTGEKLFF	TGTGCCAGCAGCGCCCCAGGGGGGACGGGGGAAAAACTGTTTTTT
TRBD2	few	TRBJ2-7	TRBV11-3	CASSFAGTSGGETEQYF	TGTGCCAGCAGCTTTGCCGGGACTAGCGGGGGAGAAACCGAGCAGTACTTC
NA	NA	TRBJ1-6	TRBV11-3	CASSLSAGSPLHF	TGTGCCAGCAGCTTAAGTGCGGGATCACCCCTCCACTTT
NA	NA	TRBJ1-2	TRBV4-3	CASSQDPRGTYGYTF	TGCGCCAGCAGCCAGGATCCTCGGGGTACTTATGGCTACACCTTC
TRBD2	NA	TRBJ2-1	TRBV2	CASTKSGARGNEQFF	TGTGCCAGCACCAAGAGCGGGGCTCGGGGGAATGAGCAGTTCTTC
NA	NA	TRBJ2-1	TRBV7-3	CASSLTGSGRYNEQFF	TGTGCCAGCAGCTTAACAGGTAGCGGACGATACAATGAGCAGTTCTTC
NA	NA	TRBJ2-7	TRBV5-4	CASSFYGVQARDEQYF	TGTGCCAGCAGCTTTTATGGGGTACAGGCCAGGGACGAGCAGTACTTC
NA	few	TRBJ1-2	TRBV28	CASGSNPRVYGYTF	TGTGCCAGCGGTTCAAACCCACGGGTCTACGGCTACACCTTC
NA	NA	TRBJ1-1	TRBV6-5	CASSLDRANTEAFF	TGTGCCAGCAGCCTGGACAGAGCGAACACTGAAGCTTTCTTT
NA	NA	TRBJ1-5	TRBV5-8	CASSFAGESNQPQHF	TGTGCCAGCAGCTTTGCCGGGGAAAGCAATCAGCCCCAGCATTTT
NA	few	TRBJ1-1	TRBV7-2	CASSLTGQNTEAFF	TGTGCCAGCAGCTTAACCGGACAGAACACTGAAGCTTTCTTT
NA	few	TRBJ2-7	TRBV7-2	CASSLSSRDYEQYF	TGTGCCAGCAGCCTTAGTTCCAGGGACTACGAGCAGTACTTC
TRBD1	NA	TRBJ2-1	TRBV29-1	CSVVPTGLVDEQFF	TGCAGCGTTGTCCCGACAGGGCTTGTGGATGAGCAGTTCTTC
TRBD2	NA	TRBJ2-3	TRBV28	CASTHSGRAFVDTQYF	TGTGCCAGCACTCATAGCGGGAGGGCCTTTGTAGATACGCAGTATTTT
NA	NA	TRBJ2-3	TRBV28	CASSLSRTGTDTQYF	TGTGCCAGCAGTTTATCCCGGACTGGCACAGATACGCAGTATTTT